This passage covers 24 T cell receptor beta chains from one sample sequenced in a study of glioma-infiltrating T cells. TCR alpha and beta CDR3 regions were amplified from RNA using iRepertoire nested multiplex PCR. One entry per CDR3 protein, called by TCRdb with MiXCR from the multiplex PCR reads. The sample yields about 99,000 distinct CDR3 sequences, about 30% seen once. Material: glioma tissue, nonneoplastic brain tissue, or PBMCs (not recorded which). These receptors came from a human donor with low-grade glioma or glioblastoma, undergoing nonglioma brain surgery, or in good health (not recorded which).

Note on this clonotype: Just one base apart from a much larger clone, this may be a read error. The gene calls are TRBV28 and TRBJ2-1, with unresolved D. With 3 bases removed from V and 4 bases from J, the gap between germline ends came to 7 bases. Germline-derived CDR1 and CDR2 are MDHEN and SYDVKM. CDR3 size: 13 residues. The CDR3 spells CASSFKEYNEQFF. Written as DNA, the CDR3 is TGTGCCAGCAGTTTCAAGGAATACAATGAGCAGTTCTTC.

This clonotype was recorded at least ten times. A junction end diverges from the germline sequence, so it may reflect a read error. The chain carries TRBV6-1 and TRBJ2-5; the D gene could be TRBD1 or TRBD2 (5 bases each). The CDR3 contains 13 residues. Germline lookup yields CDR1 MNHNS and CDR2 SASEGT. CDR3 sequence reads: CASSAGTQGTQYF. As DNA, the CDR3 is TGTGCCAGCAGTGCCGGGACCCAAGGGACCCAGTACTTC.

This rearrangement joins TRBV7-8 to TRBJ1-4; possibly TRBD1 for D (5 bases). The CDR3 has 14 amino acids. Per germline, CDR1 SGHVS and CDR2 FQNEAQ. V lost 4 bases to trimming and J lost 4 bases, with 10 bases between them. CDR3 loop: CASSSQGHNEKLFF. The CDR3 region has the DNA TGTGCCAGCAGCTCCCAGGGTCATAATGAAAAACTGTTTTTT.

This clonotype was seen at least ten times. The rearrangement joins TRBV20-1 to TRBJ1-4; a possible D gene is TRBD1 (6 bases). V was shortened by 6 bases and J by 0 bases, with 17 bases between the two germline ends. The CDR3 extends over 16 amino acids. Germline CDR1 and CDR2: DFQATT and SNEGSKA (reference sequence). Written as DNA, the CDR3 is TGCAGTGCCCCTGACAGGAGGGGCGCAACTAATGAAAAACTGTTTTTT. This codes for CSAPDRRGATNEKLFF.

Worth noting for this clonotype: A much larger clone lies one base from this, so it may be a read error. The missing conserved phenylalanine or tryptophan at the end of this CDR3 makes a read error likely. The rearrangement uses TRBV6-6 and TRBJ2-5, with D possibly called TRBD1 or TRBD2 (6 bases each). The CDR3 runs 13 residues. Between the trimmed V and J ends, which lost 7 bases and 5 bases, there was a span of 14 bases. Germline values: CDR1 MNHNY, CDR2 SVGAGI (reference sequence). The CDR3 here is CASTLTGAETQYL. DNA for the CDR3: TGTGCCAGCACCCTAACGGGGGCCGAGACCCAGTACCTC.

This clonotype was seen only a few times. This sequence joins TRBV4-2 and TRBJ2-1, with a tentative D call TRBD2 (6 bases). Trimming removed 2 bases at V and 2 bases at J, with 10 bases between. Germline CDR1 reads LGHNA; CDR2 reads YNFKEQ. The CDR3 totals 15 residues. CDR3 in DNA: TGTGCCAGCAGCCAACACGCGGGGACCTACAATGAGCAGTTCTTC. Amino acids: CASSQHAGTYNEQFF.

The chain carries TRBV6-1 and TRBJ2-5, with a weak D call TRBD1 (7 bases). Between the trimmed V and J ends, which lost 6 bases and 3 bases, there was a span of 14 bases. The germline CDR1 and CDR2 sequences are MNHNS and SASEGT. The CDR3 sequence is 14 residues long. Here the CDR3 reads CASSLGGTEETQYF. Written as DNA, the CDR3 is TGTGCCAGCAGCCTTGGAGGGACAGAAGAGACCCAGTACTTC.

This sequence joins TRBV7-2 and TRBJ2-2, with a weak D call TRBD2 (6 bases). CDR3 length: 15 amino acids. The germline V gene has CDR1 SGHTA and CDR2 FQGNSA. Trimming took off 5 bases at V and 1 base at J, with 11 bases between the two ends. In DNA form, the CDR3 reads TGTGCCAGCAGCGCTGTGGGGGGGAACACCGGGGAGCTGTTTTTT. As protein: CASSAVGGNTGELFF. Full variable domain (missing parts from reference TRBV7-2 and TRBJ2-2): GAGVSQSPSNKVTEKGKDVELRCDPISGHTALYWYRQSLGQGLEFLIYFQGNSAPDKSGLPSDRFSAERTGGSVSTLTIQRTQQEDSAVYLCASSAVGGNTGELFFGEGSRLTVL.

This clonotype was picked up many times. The chain employs TRBV6-1 and TRBJ2-3, with 7 bases lining up with TRBD1. CDR1 is MNHNS and CDR2 is SASEGT in the germline V gene. The CDR3 loop spans 14 amino acids. Losses at the gene ends were 6 bases for V and 1 base for J; bases not matched to a gene: 4. The CDR3 DNA reads TGTGCCAGCAGGACAGGGATGGGCACAGATACGCAGTATTTT. This encodes CASRTGMGTDTQYF.

This clonotype was counted ten times or more. V usage is TRBV4-1 and J usage is TRBJ2-7; D possibly matches TRBD1 or TRBD2 (5 bases each). The V gene lost 3 bases and the J gene lost 0 bases, with 15 bases spanning the gap. Per germline, CDR1 MGHRA and CDR2 YSYEKL. The CDR3 runs to 16 residues. The CDR3 sequence is CASSQDRDAYSYEQYF. DNA of the CDR3: TGCGCCAGCAGCCAGGACCGGGACGCCTACTCCTACGAGCAGTACTTC.

Notes on this clonotype: It may be a read error: a sequence one base away is much more abundant. The chain uses TRBV7-2 and TRBJ2-5; 9 nucleotides match TRBD2. J gave up 4 bases and V 5 bases, and 8 bases lay outside the gene matches. CDR3 size: 15 residues. CDR1 SGHTA and CDR2 FQGNSA come from the germline V gene. The CDR3 bases are TGTGCCAGCAGCAAGCTAGCGGGGCCACGAGAGACCCAGTACTTC. It encodes CASSKLAGPRETQYF.

Many counts were recorded for this clonotype. The chain combines TRBV20-1 with TRBJ1-1; D perhaps matches TRBD1 (5 bases). The V end lost 2 bases, the J end lost 0 bases, and 13 bases lay between the germline ends. The germline V gene encodes CDR1 DFQATT and CDR2 SNEGSKA (reference sequence). The CDR3 length is 15 residues. Written as DNA, the CDR3 is TGCAGTGCTAGAAGTGGATCAGGGATGAACACTGAAGCTTTCTTT. Translation: CSARSGSGMNTEAFF.

V usage is TRBV7-2 and J usage is TRBJ1-2, with TRBD1 identical over 9 bases. This CDR3 comprises 15 residues. Germline trimming cut 7 bases from V and 8 bases from J; bases unmatched to any gene: 14. Germline V gene sequence: CDR1 SGHTA, CDR2 FQGNSA. The CDR3 coding sequence is TGTGCCAGCAACTCTTGGGGACAGGGCCTTCCGGGCTACACCTTC. Encoded protein: CASNSWGQGLPGYTF.

The gene calls are TRBV12-3 or TRBV12-4 and TRBJ1-6; 8 bases are shared with TRBD1. With V trimmed by 5 bases and J by 10 bases, 4 bases remained unmatched. CDR3 length equals 13 residues. DNA of the CDR3: TGTGCCAGCAGTAAGGACAGGGTCTCACCCCTCCACTTT. It specifies CASSKDRVSPLHF.

V usage is TRBV12-3 or TRBV12-4 and J usage is TRBJ2-3; TRBD1 is a possible D gene (6 bases). The CDR3 contains 13 residues. With 2 bases removed from V and 7 bases from J, the gap between germline ends came to 10 bases. The CDR3 region is CASSLIQGNTQYF. The CDR3, as DNA: TGTGCCAGCAGTTTAATTCAGGGGAATACGCAGTATTTT.

As concerns this clonotype: This may be a read error: a much more frequent sequence differs by one nucleotide. The chain carries TRBV28 and TRBJ2-3; D possibly corresponds to TRBD1 (6 bases). Near its end, the DNA agrees better with TRBJ1-5, so the J call may be wrong. Per the germline V gene, CDR1 is MDHEN and CDR2 is SYDVKM. This CDR3 has 15 residues. Written as DNA, the CDR3 is TGTGCCAGCAGACCAGCGGGGGCTAGCACAGATACGCAGCATTTT. It translates to CASRPAGASTDTQHF.

Many counts were recorded for this clonotype. The J gene is TRBJ2-4, the V gene TRBV28, with D tentatively TRBD1 (6 bases). The germline V and J ends were trimmed by 3 bases and 4 bases, with 10 bases remaining between them. This CDR3 contains 14 residues. In germline, CDR1 is MDHEN, CDR2 SYDVKM. CDR3 in amino acids: CASSLDSRKNIQYF. The CDR3 DNA sequence: TGTGCCAGCAGTTTGGACAGCCGTAAAAACATTCAGTACTTC.

This clonotype was seen ten or more times. The V gene is TRBV19, the J gene TRBJ1-5, with D unresolved. V lost 7 bases and J 0 bases, leaving 13 bases between the germline ends. Germline CDR1 and CDR2: LNHDA and SQIVND (reference sequence). The CDR3 length is 15 residues. CDR3 sequence (DNA): TGTGCCAGTACCCCCCGGCAGTATAGCAATCAGCCCCAGCATTTT. Translation gives CASTPRQYSNQPQHF.

There are many counts of this clonotype. A read error may produce the germline difference seen at one junction end. V usage is TRBV7-2 and J usage is TRBJ2-7; D gene ambiguous. This CDR3 has 13 amino acids. Germline V gene lookup returns CDR1 SGHTA and CDR2 FQGNSA. CDR3 residues: CASSLVASHEQYF. The CDR3 nucleotides read TGTGCCAGCAGCTTGGTTGCCTCCCACGAGCAGTACTTC.

This chain joins TRBV7-2 and TRBJ2-1; D not resolved. The germline V gene has CDR1 SGHTA and CDR2 FQGNSA. The CDR3 loop spans 14 amino acids. V lost 5 bases to trimming and J lost 2 bases, with 10 bases between them. The CDR3 DNA reads as TGTGCCAGCAGCCAGAGAGAACCCTACAATGAGCAGTTCTTC. It specifies CASSQREPYNEQFF.

This clonotype has ten or more counts. This chain links TRBV7-2 with TRBJ2-1; possible D gene TRBD2, 5 bases. V was shortened by 2 bases and J by 7 bases, with 12 bases between the two germline ends. Looked up from germline, CDR1 is SGHTA and CDR2 is FQGNSA. The CDR3 is made up of 14 amino acids. In nucleotides, the CDR3 is TGTGCCAGCAGCTTATTGGAGGTTGCGAATGAGCAGTTCTTC. It codes for CASSLLEVANEQFF.

There are many counts of this clonotype. This chain uses TRBV6-1 with TRBJ1-2, with a weak D call TRBD1 (6 bases). Germline loops: CDR1 MNHNS, CDR2 SASEGT. This CDR3 region has 14 residues. The V gene lost 5 bases and the J gene lost 3 bases, with 13 bases spanning the gap. CDR3 sequence: CASSSRTAHYGYTF. DNA for the CDR3: TGTGCCAGCAGTTCCCGGACAGCGCACTATGGCTACACCTTC.

This clonotype was seen at least ten times. V usage is TRBV20-1 and J usage is TRBJ1-2, with D hard to call. Trimming took off 6 bases at V and 4 bases at J, with 15 bases between the two ends. The CDR3 consists of 13 residues. Germline CDR1 DFQATT, CDR2 SNEGSKA (reference sequence). CDR3 in amino acids: CSAQLTSRYGYTF. The CDR3 coding sequence is TGCAGTGCCCAGTTAACCTCTCGCTATGGCTACACCTTC.

This clonotype was recorded many times. This sequence joins TRBV18 and TRBJ2-1; perhaps D is TRBD1 or TRBD2 (5 bases each). Per the germline V gene, CDR1 is KGHSH and CDR2 is LQKENI. CDR3 length: 16 residues. Trimming took 2 bases from V and 7 from J, leaving 18 bases between them. CDR3 protein: CASSPSGTATGNEQFF. In DNA form, the CDR3 reads TGTGCCAGCTCACCATCCGGGACGGCGACGGGGAATGAGCAGTTCTTC.